This TCR beta chain was captured by sequencing in a study of cytomegalovirus exposure and HLA in healthy donors. A multiplex PCR was run with 60 Vbeta primers and 13 Jbeta primers. This table comes from immunoSEQ multiplex PCR, and its TCRdb copy is limited to in-frame clones, with some not included. The sample has fewer than 200,000 clones, around 68% seen once. Study results and limitations: Presence/absence analyses assumed roughly uniform sequencing depth across donors, which may not hold. The study flagged 150 to 200 TCR beta chains as cytomegalovirus-associated.

This clone was observed once. The target antigen is unknown. This CDR3 region has 14 residues. Germline values: CDR1 MNHEY, CDR2 SMNVEV (reference sequence). V dropped 6 bases and J dropped 5 bases, with 17 bases sitting between them. This sequence was found in a woman aged 40-49 years in good health and CMV-seropositive. The sequencing input was PBMCs. V gene TRBV27 combines with J gene TRBJ2-7, with a possible D match to TRBD1 (7 bases). The CDR3 DNA reads as TGTGCCAGCAGCCACGACAGGGCGGGACACGAGCAGTACTTC. Its protein is CASSHDRAGHEQYF.